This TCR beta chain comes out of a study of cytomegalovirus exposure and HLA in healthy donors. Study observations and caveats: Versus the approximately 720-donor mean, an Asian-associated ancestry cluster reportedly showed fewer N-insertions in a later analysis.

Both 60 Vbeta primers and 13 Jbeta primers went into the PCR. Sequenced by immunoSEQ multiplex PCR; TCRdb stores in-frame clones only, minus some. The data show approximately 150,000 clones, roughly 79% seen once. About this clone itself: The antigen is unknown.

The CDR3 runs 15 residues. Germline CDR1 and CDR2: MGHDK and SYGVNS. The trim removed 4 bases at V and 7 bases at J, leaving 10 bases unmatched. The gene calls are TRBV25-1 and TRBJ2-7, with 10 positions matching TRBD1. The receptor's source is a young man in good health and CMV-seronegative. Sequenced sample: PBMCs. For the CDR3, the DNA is TGTGCCAGCAGTGCCCGGGACAGGGGAATTGGGGAGCAGTACTTC. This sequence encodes CASSARDRGIGEQYF.